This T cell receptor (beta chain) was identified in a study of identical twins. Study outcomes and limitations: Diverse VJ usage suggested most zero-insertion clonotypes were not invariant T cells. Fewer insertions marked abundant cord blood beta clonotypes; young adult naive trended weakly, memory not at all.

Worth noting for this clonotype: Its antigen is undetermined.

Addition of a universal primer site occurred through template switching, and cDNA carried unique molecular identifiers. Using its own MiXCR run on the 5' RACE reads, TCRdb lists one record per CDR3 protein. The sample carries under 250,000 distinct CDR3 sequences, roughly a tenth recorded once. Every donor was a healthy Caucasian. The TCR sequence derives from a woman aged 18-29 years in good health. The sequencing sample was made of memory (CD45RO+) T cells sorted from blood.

Here the CDR3 reads CASRQGTLSYEQYF. CDR3 nucleotides: TGTGCCAGCCGTCAGGGGACCCTCTCCTACGAGCAGTACTTC. The chain joins TRBV2 to TRBJ2-7; D might be TRBD1 (6 bases). The CDR3 runs 14 residues. Germline CDR1 SNHLY, CDR2 FYNNEI. The V and J ends lost 8 bases and 0 bases respectively, with 14 bases between them.